These T cell receptor beta chains were read from a single sample in a study of cytomegalovirus exposure and HLA in healthy donors. TCRdb's copy holds only in-frame clones and misses some; the assay was immunoSEQ multiplex PCR. The sample yields about 160,000 clones, 75% seen once. Sample: PBMCs. These receptors came from a woman in her forties or fifties in good health and CMV-seropositive. CDR3s include the opening cysteine and the closing phenylalanine or tryptophan. The D gene is left open where the match is weak. Clone size is given for some rows only: seen once, a few or many times, or a class if the clone is expanded.

v_call	clone_size	d_call	j_call	cdr3_aa	cdr3_nt
TRBV6-1	once	.	TRBJ2-1	CASKGGWAGNEQFF	TGTGCCAGCAAGGGGGGGTGGGCGGGTAATGAGCAGTTCTTC
TRBV10-1	.	.	TRBJ1-2	CASSTLGDNYGYTF	TGCGCCAGCAGTACCCTAGGGGATAACTATGGCTACACCTTC
TRBV7-8	.	.	TRBJ2-7	CASSLSRGEQYF	TGTGCCAGCAGCTTATCTAGGGGCGAGCAGTACTTC
TRBV28	.	TRBD1	TRBJ2-5	CASTTRTGNQETQYF	TGTGCCAGCACCACTAGGACAGGAAACCAAGAGACCCAGTACTTC
TRBV5-6	.	TRBD2	TRBJ2-2	CASTAGLAGSGTGELFF	TGTGCCAGCACCGCGGGACTAGCGGGATCGGGAACCGGGGAGCTGTTTTTT
TRBV5-1	.	.	TRBJ1-2	CASSLDTGNYGYTF	TGCGCCAGCAGCTTGGATACAGGGAACTATGGCTACACCTTC
TRBV2	few	TRBD1	TRBJ1-5	CASSRTGLGQPQHF	TGTGCCAGCAGTAGGACAGGTCTAGGTCAGCCCCAGCATTTT
TRBV12-1	.	.	TRBJ2-3	CASSPYRDFTDTQYF	TGTGCCAGCAGCCCATACCGGGACTTCACAGATACGCAGTATTTT
TRBV19	.	.	TRBJ1-4	CASSIGDTLREKLFF	TGTGCCAGTAGTATAGGGGACACCCTACGGGAAAAACTGTTTTTT
TRBV5-1	.	TRBD1	TRBJ2-1	CASSSSGTDYNEQFF	TGCGCCAGCAGCTCCTCCGGGACAGATTACAATGAGCAGTTCTTC
TRBV6-6	.	TRBD1	TRBJ2-2	CASSYGTGVTGELFF	TGTGCCAGCAGTTACGGGACAGGAGTCACCGGGGAGCTGTTTTTT
TRBV27	.	TRBD1	TRBJ1-5	CASRPIFGQGSQPQHF	TGTGCCAGCAGGCCGATATTCGGACAGGGAAGTCAGCCCCAGCATTTT
TRBV4-1	.	.	TRBJ1-6	CASSQDQGIILPPLHF	TGCGCCAGCAGCCAAGATCAGGGGATTATCCTCCCACCCCTCCACTTT
TRBV6-5	.	.	TRBJ2-5	CPSTGIGETQYF	TGCCCCAGCACAGGGATCGGAGAGACCCAGTACTTC